Listed here are 13 T cell receptor beta chains from one sample, sequenced in a study of cytomegalovirus exposure and HLA in healthy donors. This PCR relied on a set of 60 Vbeta primers and 13 Jbeta primers. Profiled with immunoSEQ multiplex PCR; TCRdb holds only in-frame clones, not every one. This sample has roughly 150,000 clones, with around 82% found just once. Sequenced material: PBMCs. These TCRs come from a woman in her forties or fifties in good health and CMV-seropositive.

The rearrangement joins TRBV6-6 to TRBJ1-1; 7 nucleotides agree with TRBD1. The junction had 13 bases not matched to a gene; V was cut back by 6 bases and J by 6 bases. The germline V gene encodes CDR1 MNHNY and CDR2 SVGAGI (reference sequence). CDR3 length equals 15 residues. The CDR3 reads CASSLHEVQGPEAFF. The DNA for the CDR3 is TGTGCCAGCAGCCTACACGAGGTACAGGGGCCTGAAGCTTTCTTT.

J is TRBJ2-7 and V is TRBV12-5; no clear D. This CDR3 region has 12 residues. V shed 0 bases and J shed 3 bases, with 3 bases lying between them. Germline lookup yields CDR1 LGHNT and CDR2 FRNRAP. Here the CDR3 reads CASGLVSYEQYF. For the CDR3, the DNA is TGTGCTAGTGGTTTGGTCAGCTACGAGCAGTACTTC.

The V and J genes are TRBV2 and TRBJ2-3, with TRBD1 as a possible D gene (5 bases). Between the trimmed V and J ends, which lost 6 bases and 2 bases, there was a span of 9 bases. Germline CDR1 SNHLY, CDR2 FYNNEI. The length of the CDR3 is 13 residues. Here the CDR3 DNA reads TGTGCCAGCAGGACGGACATCACAGATACGCAGTATTTT. Its protein product is CASRTDITDTQYF.

CDR3 sequence (DNA): TGTGCCAGTAGTATTTCCAAGGGGGAGTCCTACGAGCAGTACTTC. Translated: CASSISKGESYEQYF. This chain uses TRBV19 with TRBJ2-7, with a possible D match to TRBD1 (6 bases). CDR1 and CDR2 from the germline V gene are LNHDA and SQIVND (reference sequence). The CDR3 runs 15 residues. V was trimmed by 3 bases and J by 1 base, leaving 13 bases between them.

The chain has TRBV4-2 and TRBJ1-3; perhaps TRBD1 as D (5 bases). Trimming took off 0 bases at V and 2 bases at J, with 14 bases between the two ends. Germline V gene lookup returns CDR1 LGHNA and CDR2 YNFKEQ. The length of the CDR3 is 17 residues. The CDR3 region has the DNA TGTGCCAGCAGCCAAGAATGGGGGGGTTCCCCTGGAAACACCATATATTTT. Its protein product is CASSQEWGGSPGNTIYF.

This chain joins TRBV2 and TRBJ1-6, with D possibly being TRBD1 (6 bases). This CDR3 region has 14 residues. V was shortened by 5 bases and J by 4 bases, with 9 bases between the two germline ends. CDR1 SNHLY and CDR2 FYNNEI come from the germline V gene. The CDR3 loop reads CASSPQGYNSPLHF. The DNA of the CDR3 is TGTGCCAGCAGTCCTCAGGGGTATAATTCACCCCTCCACTTT.

This chain joins TRBV14 and TRBJ1-6; perhaps TRBD1 as D (6 bases). The CDR3 totals 14 residues. Germline V lookup: CDR1 SGHDN, CDR2 FVKESK. Deletions cut 4 bases from V and 9 bases from J, with 13 bases between. CDR3 DNA sequence: TGTGCCAGCAGCCCTACAGGGATGGGTTCACCCCTCCACTTT. Amino acid sequence: CASSPTGMGSPLHF. The full variable domain, in which reference TRBV14 and TRBJ1-6 provide the parts outside the CDR3, is EAGVTQFPSHSVIEKGQTVTLRCDPISGHDNLYWYRRVMGKEIKFLLHFVKESKQDESGMPNNRFLAERTGGTYSTLKVQPAELEDSGVYFCASSPTGMGSPLHFGNGTRLTVT.

The chain links TRBV7-2 to TRBJ2-3; 7 bases fit TRBD2. This CDR3 comprises 16 residues. The J segment lost 5 bases and the V segment lost 5 bases, leaving 13 bases of the junction unmatched. Germline loops: CDR1 SGHTA, CDR2 FQGNSA. The CDR3, as DNA: TGTGCCAGCAGCCTCAGGACTAGTTTGGGCCGAGATACGCAGTATTTT. Residues: CASSLRTSLGRDTQYF. The whole variable domain, filled in from reference TRBV7-2 and TRBJ2-3, reads GAGVSQSPSNKVTEKGKDVELRCDPISGHTALYWYRQSLGQGLEFLIYFQGNSAPDKSGLPSDRFSAERTGGSVSTLTIQRTQQEDSAVYLCASSLRTSLGRDTQYFGPGTRLTVL.

This chain joins TRBV5-6 and TRBJ2-1, with 8 bases lining up with TRBD1. CDR1 SGHDT and CDR2 YYEEEE come from the germline V gene. The CDR3 consists of 12 residues. V shed 9 bases, J shed 7 bases, and the junction held 6 bases outside the gene matches. The DNA of the CDR3 is TGTGCCACAGGACAGGGAGGTAATGAGCAGTTCTTC. Its translation is CATGQGGNEQFF. Complete variable domain (other parts from reference TRBV5-6 and TRBJ2-1): DAGVTQSPTHLIKTRGQQVTLRCSPKSGHDTVSWYQQALGQGPQFIFQYYEEEERQRGNFPDRFSGHQFPNYSSELNVNALLLGDSALYLCATGQGGNEQFFGPGTRLTVL.

This clone has just a few counts. V is TRBV5-8 and J is TRBJ1-3; D remains ambiguous. This CDR3 has 17 residues. Germline-derived CDR1 and CDR2 are SGHTS and YDEGEE. V was shortened by 0 bases and J by 0 bases, with 13 bases between the two germline ends. CDR3 loop: CASSLVGGFLSGNTIYF. CDR3 bases: TGTGCCAGCAGCTTGGTAGGAGGGTTCCTCTCTGGAAACACCATATATTTT.

The chain is built from TRBV4-2 and TRBJ2-3; 10 positions match TRBD2. The CDR3 spans 16 residues. V shed 4 bases, J shed 4 bases, and the junction held 8 bases outside the gene matches. The V gene's germline CDR1 is LGHNA and CDR2 YNFKEQ. CDR3 nucleotides: TGTGCCAGCAGCCCCGAGCGGGGGGGCTCCGCAGATACGCAGTATTTT. Translating it yields CASSPERGGSADTQYF.

This clone has only a few counts. This chain connects TRBV7-9 to TRBJ2-7; 8 bases line up with TRBD1. Germline V gene sequence: CDR1 SEHNR, CDR2 FQNEAQ (reference sequence). CDR3 length: 13 amino acids. V dropped 1 base and J dropped 6; count of bases not matched to a gene: 2. CDR3 coding DNA: TGTGCCAGCAGCTTAGGGACAGGGAGCGAGCAGTACTTC. Protein product: CASSLGTGSEQYF.

The chain joins TRBV5-1 to TRBJ1-2; D ambiguous. Germline CDR1 is SGHRS and CDR2 is YFSETQ. V lost 4 bases, J lost 3 bases, and 16 bases lay in between. There are 15 residues in the CDR3. The CDR3 nucleotides read TGCGCCAGCAGCCCATCCCCGCAGCGATACTATGGCTACACCTTC. As protein: CASSPSPQRYYGYTF.